The rows below give T cell receptor beta chains drawn from one sample of a study of cytomegalovirus exposure and HLA in healthy donors. Repertoires were generated with immunoSEQ multiplex PCR, while TCRdb's copy carries only in-frame clones and drops some. Altogether some 200,000 clones are present, roughly 60% being singletons, with the ten largest covering around 2.9%. Sequencing used PBMCs. The source of these receptors is a man aged 40-55 years in good health and CMV-seronegative. Both conserved end residues are part of each CDR3. The D gene is left open where the match is weak. Clone size is shown for a subset of rows, as once, few, many or a class of expanded clone.

d_call | j_call | clone_size | v_call | cdr3_aa | cdr3_nt
NA | TRBJ1-2 | NA | TRBV6-1 | CASSNRDTQGYTF | TGTGCCAGCAGTAACCGGGACACACAGGGCTACACCTTC
TRBD2 | TRBJ2-3 | NA | TRBV5-1 | CASSLASSGIKDTQYF | TGCGCCAGCAGCTTGGCCTCTAGCGGGATTAAAGATACGCAGTATTTT
TRBD2 | TRBJ2-5 | NA | TRBV7-9 | CASSSGGRSLETQYF | TGTGCCAGCAGCTCGGGAGGGAGGAGTTTGGAGACCCAGTACTTC
TRBD1 | TRBJ2-1 | few | TRBV18 | CASSSGTGDNEQFF | TGTGCCAGCTCGTCCGGGACAGGGGACAATGAGCAGTTCTTC
TRBD1 | TRBJ1-1 | few | TRBV10-2 | CASRVQGANTEAFF | TGCGCCAGCAGGGTACAGGGGGCTAACACTGAAGCTTTCTTT
NA | TRBJ1-2 | few | TRBV7-8 | CASSLRAVQAGDGYTF | TGTGCCAGCAGCTTACGGGCGGTACAGGCAGGGGATGGCTACACCTTC
TRBD2 | TRBJ2-3 | NA | TRBV30 | CAWSPTRTSAIADTQYF | TGTGCCTGGAGCCCGACCAGGACTAGCGCGATAGCGGATACGCAGTATTTT
TRBD2 | TRBJ2-3 | NA | TRBV4-1 | CASSQHRTSGVSTDTQYF | TGCGCCAGCAGCCAACACAGGACTAGCGGGGTTAGCACAGATACGCAGTATTTT
TRBD1 | TRBJ1-1 | NA | TRBV15 | CATSRAIGTVNTEAFF | TGTGCCACCAGCAGGGCCATAGGGACAGTGAACACTGAAGCTTTCTTT
NA | TRBJ2-3 | NA | TRBV14 | CASSQGLSRTDTQYF | TGTGCCAGCAGCCAAGGTCTGTCCCGCACAGATACGCAGTATTTT
TRBD1 | TRBJ1-1 | few | TRBV10-2 | CASSDRGTPNTEAFF | TGCGCCAGCAGCGACAGGGGCACCCCTAACACTGAAGCTTTCTTT
TRBD1 | TRBJ1-6 | NA | TRBV7-2 | CASSLATGGNSPLHF | TGTGCCAGCAGCTTAGCGACAGGGGGCAATTCACCCCTCCACTTT
TRBD2 | TRBJ2-1 | NA | TRBV27 | CASNPSGGPLEQFF | TGTGCCAGTAATCCCAGCGGGGGTCCCCTTGAGCAGTTCTTC
TRBD2 | TRBJ2-7 | few | TRBV29-1 | CSVRTSGYEQYF | TGCAGCGTAAGGACTAGCGGGTACGAGCAGTACTTC
NA | TRBJ1-2 | NA | TRBV11-2 | CASSLEPEDYGYTF | TGTGCCAGCAGCTTAGAGCCGGAGGACTATGGCTACACCTTC
TRBD1 | TRBJ1-1 | once | TRBV4-2 | CASSYDRAFTEAFF | TGTGCCAGCAGCTATGACAGGGCATTCACTGAAGCTTTCTTT
TRBD2 | TRBJ2-7 | NA | TRBV4-3 | CASSQDFAGGPVPGFYEQYF | TGCGCCAGCAGCCAAGATTTTGCGGGAGGGCCGGTACCAGGATTCTACGAGCAGTACTTC
NA | TRBJ2-1 | once | TRBV29-1 | CSAVGGPGNEQFF | TGCAGCGCCGTCGGGGGGCCCGGCAATGAGCAGTTCTTC
NA | TRBJ1-2 | NA | TRBV28 | CASSFDSNYGYTF | TGTGCCAGCAGTTTTGACAGTAACTATGGCTACACCTTC
NA | TRBJ1-5 | NA | TRBV6-1 | CASSGEYSNQPQHF | TGTGCCAGCAGTGGCGAATATAGCAATCAGCCCCAGCATTTT
NA | TRBJ1-2 | few | TRBV6-1 | CASSEVGRSDYGYTF | TGTGCCAGCAGTGAAGTCGGCAGGTCCGACTATGGCTACACCTTC
NA | TRBJ1-4 | NA | TRBV30 | CAWSGTSRVDPTEEKLFF | TGTGCCTGGAGTGGTACTAGCCGAGTGGACCCGACGGAGGAAAAACTGTTTTTT
NA | TRBJ1-4 | few | TRBV2 | CASRGDVGEKLFF | TGTGCCAGCAGGGGAGATGTAGGTGAAAAACTGTTTTTT
NA | TRBJ2-1 | NA | TRBV21-1 | CASSKAPTGEGLAGAFYNEQFF | TGTGCCAGCAGCAAAGCGCCGACAGGGGAAGGACTAGCGGGAGCATTTTACAATGAGCAGTTCTTC
NA | TRBJ1-6 | NA | TRBV7-2 | CASSQNYRAGPLHF | TGTGCCAGCAGCCAAAACTACAGGGCTGGACCCCTCCACTTT
NA | TRBJ1-1 | NA | TRBV18 | CASSPLPGLNTEAFF | TGTGCCAGCTCACCGCTTCCGGGATTGAACACTGAAGCTTTCTTT
TRBD1 | TRBJ1-6 | NA | TRBV12-5 | CASGWGTGGSPLHF | TGTGCTAGTGGTTGGGGGACAGGAGGGTCACCCCTCCACTTT
TRBD1 | TRBJ2-5 | few | TRBV6-5 | CASRTGTGVLGAQYF | TGTGCCAGCAGGACCGGGACAGGGGTGCTAGGGGCCCAGTACTTC
TRBD1 | TRBJ2-5 | few | TRBV2 | CASWGTGGQETQYF | TGTGCCAGCTGGGGGACAGGGGGGCAAGAGACCCAGTACTTC
NA | TRBJ2-6 | NA | TRBV2 | CASSVMGLSGANVLTF | TGTGCCAGCAGTGTGATGGGACTCTCTGGGGCCAACGTCCTGACTTTC
NA | TRBJ1-5 | NA | TRBV5-4 | CASSLGGGSNQPQHF | TGTGCCAGCAGCCTAGGTGGGGGGAGCAATCAGCCCCAGCATTTT
NA | TRBJ2-7 | NA | TRBV5-1 | CASSLRTEPYEQYF | TGCGCCAGCAGCCTGAGGACAGAGCCCTACGAGCAGTACTTC
TRBD1 | TRBJ2-3 | NA | TRBV2 | CASSFPLDRVRGTQYF | TGTGCCAGCAGTTTCCCCCTTGACAGGGTGAGGGGTACGCAGTATTTT
TRBD2 | TRBJ2-4 | NA | TRBV5-1 | CASSLGRGREDIQYF | TGCGCCAGCAGCTTGGGCCGCGGGAGGGAAGACATTCAGTACTTC
TRBD1 | TRBJ2-6 | NA | TRBV5-6 | CASSLGGQGLGSGANVLTF | TGTGCCAGCAGCTTGGGGGGACAGGGTCTGGGGTCTGGGGCCAACGTCCTGACTTTC
TRBD1 | TRBJ2-7 | few | TRBV19 | CASSTQDRVFYEQYF | TGTGCCAGTAGTACCCAAGACAGGGTGTTCTACGAGCAGTACTTC
TRBD2 | TRBJ2-2 | NA | TRBV18 | CASSPEPSGMIGELFF | TGTGCCAGCTCACCAGAGCCTAGCGGGATGATCGGGGAGCTGTTTTTT
TRBD2 | TRBJ2-2 | NA | TRBV7-9 | CASSLAQRGDTGELFF | TGTGCCAGCAGCTTAGCGCAACGGGGGGACACCGGGGAGCTGTTTTTT
NA | TRBJ1-2 | NA | TRBV4-2 | CASSQERQPRHGYTF | TGTGCCAGCAGCCAAGAACGACAGCCCCGGCATGGCTACACCTTC
TRBD2 | TRBJ2-3 | few | TRBV4-3 | CASSQDLREAPDTQYF | TGCGCCAGCAGCCAAGATTTGCGGGAGGCCCCAGATACGCAGTATTTT
NA | TRBJ2-7 | NA | TRBV27 | CASSLSPLRDIYYEQYF | TGTGCCAGCAGTTTATCGCCGCTACGGGACATATACTACGAGCAGTACTTC
TRBD1 | TRBJ1-1 | few | TRBV9 | CASSASGQRGYTEAFF | TGTGCCAGCAGCGCATCGGGACAGAGAGGGTACACTGAAGCTTTCTTT